A selection of T cell receptor beta chains follows, all from one sample in a study of T-cell reconstitution after alpha-beta-depleted transplantation in children. Via MiXCR, TCRdb re-called the PCR reads, giving one row per CDR3 protein. The profile shows around 450,000 distinct CDR3 sequences, over 9.5% of them singletons. The sample consisted of PBMCs, taken before TCRalphabeta/CD19-depleted stem cell transplant. Receptor source: a child aged 2 to 10 with inherited bone marrow failure, due to receive a stem cell transplant. Each CDR3 is given with its conserved first and last residue. D genes are given only for firm matches. Not every row has a clone size; where given, it reads once, few, many or a size class.

D gene	V gene	J gene	clone size	CDR3 DNA	CDR3 protein
TRBD1	TRBV5-1	TRBJ2-7	many	TGCGCCAGCAGCCCCGGGACAGGGGGCTTCTACGAGCAGTACTTC	CASSPGTGGFYEQYF
-	TRBV13	TRBJ2-7	many	TGTGCCAGCAGCTTGGGCTGGTTGAGCTCCTACGAGCAGTACTTC	CASSLGWLSSYEQYF
-	TRBV5-1	TRBJ2-5	many	TGCGCCAGCAGCTTGGAAGGGGGTAGGGAGACCCAGTACTTC	CASSLEGGRETQYF
-	TRBV12-3/TRBV12-4	TRBJ2-2	many	TGTGCCAGCACCCCCCGGAGGGGGATCGGGGAGCTGTTTTTT	CASTPRRGIGELFF
-	TRBV11-2	TRBJ1-5	many	TGTGCCAGCAGCTTAGCAGGTTCCGGGCAGCCCCAGCATTTT	CASSLAGSGQPQHF
TRBD1	TRBV15	TRBJ1-1	many	TGTGCCACCGGAAAGGGGGCACACACTGAAGCTTTCTTT	CATGKGAHTEAFF
TRBD2	TRBV7-9	TRBJ2-1	few	TGTGCCAGCAGCGTCCCTAGCGGGGGCTCCTACAATGAGCAGTTCTTC	CASSVPSGGSYNEQFF
TRBD2	TRBV27	TRBJ2-7	-	TGTGCCAGCAGTGTAGCGGGAGGGTCGACCTACGAGCAGTACTTC	CASSVAGGSTYEQYF
-	TRBV11-2	TRBJ2-7	few	TGTGCCAGCAGCTATGTCGAGGTTAGAAGCTACGAGCAGTACTTC	CASSYVEVRSYEQYF
TRBD2	TRBV24-1	TRBJ2-1	few	TGTGCCACCAGTGATTTAGGGTTAACGGGGACTAGCAGCGATGAGCAGTTCTTC	CATSDLGLTGTSSDEQFF
-	TRBV5-1	TRBJ1-1	many	TGCGCCAGCAGCTTGGGGGGGATTACTGAAGCTTTCTTT	CASSLGGITEAFF
-	TRBV7-7	TRBJ2-1	-	TGTGCCAGCAGCCCAGGGGCTAGGGCTGAGCAGTTCTTC	CASSPGARAEQFF
-	TRBV27	TRBJ2-2	many	TGTGCCAGCAGGGGACGCCTGAACACCGGGGAGCTGTTTTTT	CASRGRLNTGELFF
TRBD2	TRBV10-3	TRBJ2-1	many	TGTGCCATCAGTGACCCGGGACTAGCGGCTAATGAGCAGTTCTTC	CAISDPGLAANEQFF
-	TRBV7-8	TRBJ1-4	many	TGTGCCAGCAGCCCCCTACCCAGGGGCAATGAAAAACTGTTTTTT	CASSPLPRGNEKLFF
-	TRBV29-1	TRBJ1-1	many	TGCAGCGTTGTGGGGAACGCTGAAGCTTTCTTT	CSVVGNAEAFF
-	TRBV20-1	TRBJ2-7	-	TGCAGTGCTAGAGATTCCTCTCGAGACCGGACCTACGAGCAGTACTTC	CSARDSSRDRTYEQYF
-	TRBV12-3/TRBV12-4	TRBJ2-3	many	TGTGCCAGCAGTTTAGAGGGGACCACAGATACGCAGTATTTT	CASSLEGTTDTQYF
TRBD2	TRBV20-1	TRBJ2-1	-	TGCAGTGCTAGCGGGAGGGCCCGGGAGAATGAGCAGTTCTTC	CSASGRARENEQFF
-	TRBV7-2	TRBJ2-3	-	TGTGCCAGCAGCCGGGACTCCGGTTCGGATACGCAGTATTTT	CASSRDSGSDTQYF
TRBD1	TRBV30	TRBJ2-6	-	TGTGCCTGGAGTGCGACAGGGAAGGGTAAGCCTGGGGCCAACGTCCTGACTTTC	CAWSATGKGKPGANVLTF
-	TRBV7-9	TRBJ2-1	many	TGTGCCAGCAGCTTCGCGGCAGGGCCCGGTGGGCTCTTC	CASSFAAGPGGLF
-	TRBV3-1	TRBJ1-4	-	TGTGCCAGCAGCCACCCAGGAACTGCAACTAATGAAAAACTGTTTTTT	CASSHPGTATNEKLFF
-	TRBV11-2	TRBJ2-5	many	TGTGCCAGCAGCTTGTATCTTCTGGAGGGGGCAGATCAAGAGACCCAGTACTTC	CASSLYLLEGADQETQYF
TRBD1	TRBV4-3	TRBJ1-2	few	TGCGCCAGCAGCCAAACCGGGACAGGGTTGGACTATGGCTACACCTTC	CASSQTGTGLDYGYTF
TRBD1	TRBV5-4	TRBJ2-3	many	TGTGCCAGCAGCTTTGGTCCCTCGCGGCTACAGGGGAGCACAGATACGCAGTATTTT	CASSFGPSRLQGSTDTQYF
TRBD1	TRBV12-3/TRBV12-4	TRBJ2-1	many	TGTGCCAGTTCGGGACAGGGACCCAATGAGCAGTTCTTC	CASSGQGPNEQFF
TRBD2	TRBV7-9	TRBJ2-3	many	TGTGCCAGCAGCTACAGACTAGCGGGTCGGACAGATACGCAGTATTTT	CASSYRLAGRTDTQYF
TRBD1	TRBV20-1	TRBJ2-7	few	TGCAGTGCGGGCAGGACAGGGGGCTTCTACGAGCAGTACTTC	CSAGRTGGFYEQYF
TRBD1	TRBV29-1	TRBJ2-7	many	TGCAGCGCGGGACAGACCTACGAGCAGTACTTC	CSAGQTYEQYF
TRBD2	TRBV12-3/TRBV12-4	TRBJ2-7	many	TGTGCCAGCAGTCAGCGACTAGCGGGAGGGCCATACGAGCAGTACTTC	CASSQRLAGGPYEQYF
-	TRBV12-3/TRBV12-4	TRBJ1-1	many	TGTGCCAGCATCCTCGGACGCACTGAAGCTTTCTTT	CASILGRTEAFF
-	TRBV15	TRBJ1-2	-	TGTGCCACCAGCAGACAACGGAACTATGGCTACACCTTC	CATSRQRNYGYTF
-	TRBV30	TRBJ1-5	many	TGTGCCTGGAGTGTTGGTCAGCCCCAGCATTTT	CAWSVGQPQHF
TRBD2	TRBV11-2	TRBJ2-7	-	TGTGCCAGCAGATCCGGCGGTAGCGGGAGAGGGGGGCCCTACGAGCAGTACTTC	CASRSGGSGRGGPYEQYF
TRBD2	TRBV20-1	TRBJ2-1	many	TGCAGTGCTAGATACAGCGGGAGTTTGGGGAGGGGTGAGCAGTTCTTC	CSARYSGSLGRGEQFF
-	TRBV27	TRBJ2-1	-	TGTGCCAGCAGTTTAATTGCAGGTGGTACCAGTGAGCAGTTCTTC	CASSLIAGGTSEQFF
TRBD2	TRBV9	TRBJ2-7	many	TGTGCCAGCAGCGCGCTAGCGGGAGGGCTCCACGAGCAGTACTTC	CASSALAGGLHEQYF
-	TRBV28	TRBJ2-7	-	TGTGCCAGCAACATACAGGGACGCCTTTCCTACGAGCAGTACTTC	CASNIQGRLSYEQYF
-	TRBV5-1	TRBJ2-3	many	TGCGCCAGCAGCTCAAGCGGGAGCACAGATACGCAGTATTTT	CASSSSGSTDTQYF